This entry features one T cell receptor beta chain sequence. What it binds is unknown. A single base separates this from a much larger clone, so it may be a read error. The record originates from a study of post-analysis software for immune sequencing data. Study details: Relapsing-remitting, secondary progressive and progressive-relapsing forms of multiple sclerosis all featured among disease courses. Broader study findings: When patients were compared with controls, 4 or 5 TRBV segments were more frequent, TRBV5-6, TRBV5-1 and TRBV20-1 among them. F measure showed strong co-clustering of same-batch samples. Diversity measured as normalized Chao1 was significantly lower in multiple sclerosis patients than in controls.

Prepared TCR beta cDNA libraries contained unique molecular identifiers. With roughly 0.85 to 11 million T cells as the source, roughly 500,000 cDNA molecules resulted. A single record per CDR3 protein comes from TCRdb applying MiXCR to the PCR reads. The sample yields 250,000 to 300,000 distinct CDR3 sequences, roughly a third seen once. Germline V gives CDR1 SGHRS, CDR2 YFSETQ. The CDR3 extends over 15 amino acids. The receptor was isolated from a girl between 5 and 17 years old with multiple sclerosis. Sequenced: blood. The V and J genes are TRBV5-1 and TRBJ1-2; TRBD1 matches at 10 bases. The CDR3 spells CASSRSGTGEYGYIF. In DNA, the CDR3 is TGCGCCAGCAGCCGATCTGGGACAGGGGAGTATGGCTACATCTTC.